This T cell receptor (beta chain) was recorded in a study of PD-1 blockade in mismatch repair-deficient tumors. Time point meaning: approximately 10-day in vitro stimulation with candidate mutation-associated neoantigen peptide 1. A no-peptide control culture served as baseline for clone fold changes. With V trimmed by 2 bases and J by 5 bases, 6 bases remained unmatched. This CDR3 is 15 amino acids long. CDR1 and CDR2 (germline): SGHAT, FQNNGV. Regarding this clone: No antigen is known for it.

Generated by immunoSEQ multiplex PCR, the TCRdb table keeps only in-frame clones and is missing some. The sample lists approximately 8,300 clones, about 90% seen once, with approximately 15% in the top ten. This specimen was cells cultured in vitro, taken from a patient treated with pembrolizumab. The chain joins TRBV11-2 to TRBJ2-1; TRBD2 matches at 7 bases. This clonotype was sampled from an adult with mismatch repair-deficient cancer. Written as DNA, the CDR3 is TGTGCCAGCAGCTTATCTAGCGGACTTCACAATGAGCAGTTCTTC. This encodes CASSLSSGLHNEQFF.